This T cell receptor beta chain appears in the sequencing data of a study of identical twins. Study observations and caveats: Zero-insertion analyses were open to partial confounding by invariant MAIT and iNKT cells.

Among all donors, each was a healthy Caucasian. A word on this clonotype: Its specificity is not known.

MiXCR was run by TCRdb on the 5' RACE reads, yielding one entry per CDR3 protein. Among 350,000 to 600,000 distinct CDR3 sequences listed, approximately 15% were seen once. These same data were also listed under a study on yellow fever vaccine responses in identical twins. That paper adds: Twins' T cell vaccine responses reportedly looked partly convergent, partly personalized.

Source material: CD4+ T cells sorted from blood. The clonotype comes from a woman aged 18 to 35 in good health.

CDR3 residues: CASSAQAAGANVLTF. The CDR3 nucleotides read TGCGCCAGCAGCGCACAGGCAGCTGGGGCCAACGTCCTGACTTTC. The chain combines TRBV5-1 with TRBJ2-6; tentative D call: TRBD1 (5 bases). Trimming cost V 4 bases and J 2 bases, with 10 bases left between them. Germline V CDR1 and CDR2: SGHRS, YFSETQ. The CDR3 runs 15 residues.